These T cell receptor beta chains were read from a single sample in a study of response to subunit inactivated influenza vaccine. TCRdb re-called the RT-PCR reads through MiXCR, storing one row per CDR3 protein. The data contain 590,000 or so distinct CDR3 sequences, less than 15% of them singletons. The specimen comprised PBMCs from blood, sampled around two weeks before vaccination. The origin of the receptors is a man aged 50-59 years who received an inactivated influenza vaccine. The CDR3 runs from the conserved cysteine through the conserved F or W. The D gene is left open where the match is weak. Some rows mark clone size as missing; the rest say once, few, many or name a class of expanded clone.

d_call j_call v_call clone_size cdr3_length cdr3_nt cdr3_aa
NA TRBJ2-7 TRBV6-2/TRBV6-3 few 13 TGTGCCAGCAGTTACTCTTCGGGGACGGAGCAGTACTTC CASSYSSGTEQYF
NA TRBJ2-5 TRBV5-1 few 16 TGCGCCAGCAGCTTGTATGGCGGAAGGCTGGAAGAGACCCAGTACTTC CASSLYGGRLEETQYF
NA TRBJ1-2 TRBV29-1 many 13 TGCAGCGTTGAACTGGGGGCGGATTATGGCTACACCTTC CSVELGADYGYTF
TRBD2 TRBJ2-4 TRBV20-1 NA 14 TGCAGTGCTAGGGGAGGGGTGGCCAAAAACATTCAGTACTTC CSARGGVAKNIQYF
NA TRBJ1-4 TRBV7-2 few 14 TGTGCCAGCAGTACTACCGGGGGTAATGAAAAACTGTTTTTT CASSTTGGNEKLFF
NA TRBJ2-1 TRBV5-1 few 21 TGCGCCAGCAGCTTGTGGTTTGAACAGCTCAACTATCCAAGCTCCTACAATGAGCAGTTCTTC CASSLWFEQLNYPSSYNEQFF
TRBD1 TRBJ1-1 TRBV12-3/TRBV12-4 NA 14 TGTGCCAGCAGCCGGGGACAGGGGGTGGTTGAAGCTTTCTTT CASSRGQGVVEAFF
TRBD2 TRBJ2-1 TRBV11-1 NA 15 TGTGCCAGCAGCTCCTCTAGCGGGAGGGCCGATGAGCAGTTCTTC CASSSSSGRADEQFF
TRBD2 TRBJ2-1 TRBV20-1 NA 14 TGCAGTGCTAGGAGACTAGCGGATTACAATGAGCAGTTCTTC CSARRLADYNEQFF
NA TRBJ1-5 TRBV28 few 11 TGTGCCAGCAGTCAGGGTGAGGCCCAGCATTTT CASSQGEAQHF
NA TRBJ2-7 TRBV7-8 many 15 TGTGCCAGCAGCTTTGAGGACGGGTCATCCTACGAGCAGTACTTC CASSFEDGSSYEQYF
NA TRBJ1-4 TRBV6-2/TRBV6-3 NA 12 TGTGCCAGCAACGACCGCGGGGAAAAACTGTTTTTT CASNDRGEKLFF
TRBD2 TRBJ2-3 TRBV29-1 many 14 TGCAGCGCGATACTAGCGGAAAGCACAGATACGCAGTATTTT CSAILAESTDTQYF
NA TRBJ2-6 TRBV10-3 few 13 TGTGCCATTCAGGAATCTGGGGCCAACGTCCTGACTTTC CAIQESGANVLTF
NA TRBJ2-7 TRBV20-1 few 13 TGCAGTGTGGTACCCGGGGCCCCCTACGAGCAGTACTTC CSVVPGAPYEQYF
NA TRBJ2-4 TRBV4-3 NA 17 TGCGCCAGCAGCCAAGACTTTTCCTCTGGGTCCAAAAACATTCAGTACTTC CASSQDFSSGSKNIQYF
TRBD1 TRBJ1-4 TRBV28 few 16 TGTGCCAGCAGTGCTTTTGGGACAGGGAGGAATGAAAAACTGTTTTTT CASSAFGTGRNEKLFF
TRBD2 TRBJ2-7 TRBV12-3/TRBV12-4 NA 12 TGTGCCACCTCTAGCGGGAGGCGAGAGCAGTACTTC CATSSGRREQYF
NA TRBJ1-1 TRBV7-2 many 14 TGTGCCAGCAGCCAGACAGTTGTGGCCCAAGAAGCTTTCTTT CASSQTVVAQEAFF
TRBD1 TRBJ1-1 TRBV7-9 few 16 TGTGCCAGCAGCTCGAGAGGTGACAGGGGATTAACTGAAGCTTTCTTT CASSSRGDRGLTEAFF
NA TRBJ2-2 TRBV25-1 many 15 TGTGCCAGCAGTGAACCCCCCGGGAACACCGGGGAGCTGTTTTTT CASSEPPGNTGELFF
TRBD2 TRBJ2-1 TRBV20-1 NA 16 TGCAGTGCTAGAGGGACTAGCGGGAGGGCCTCTGTTGAGCAGTTCTTC CSARGTSGRASVEQFF
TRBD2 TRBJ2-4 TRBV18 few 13 TGTGCCAGCTCACGCGGACTAGACAACATTCAGTACTTC CASSRGLDNIQYF
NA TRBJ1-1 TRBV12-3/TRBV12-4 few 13 TGTGCCAGCAGTTTTACCGACGGCACTGAAGCTTTCTTT CASSFTDGTEAFF
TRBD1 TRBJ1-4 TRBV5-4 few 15 TGTGCCAGCAGCTTGTCGACAGGGGGGGATGAAAAACTGTTTTTT CASSLSTGGDEKLFF
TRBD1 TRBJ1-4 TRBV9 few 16 TGTGCCAGCAGCGCCACGACCGGGACAGGGGATGAAAAACTGTTTTTT CASSATTGTGDEKLFF
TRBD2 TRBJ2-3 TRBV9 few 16 TGTGCCAGCAGCGCGGGACTAGCGGTCCGCACAGATACGCAGTATTTT CASSAGLAVRTDTQYF
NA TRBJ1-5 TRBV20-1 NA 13 TGCAGTGCTAAAAGGGGGAGAAATCAGCCCCAGCATTTT CSAKRGRNQPQHF
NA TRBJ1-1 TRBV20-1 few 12 TGCAGTGCTTTTTTTCAGAACACTGAAGCTTTCTTT CSAFFQNTEAFF
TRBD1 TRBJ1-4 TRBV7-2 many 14 TGTGCCAGCAGCCAACAGGGGGCCGGTGAAAAACTGTTTTTT CASSQQGAGEKLFF
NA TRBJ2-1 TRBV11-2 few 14 TGTGCCAGCAGCTTACAAAGGGATTACAATGAGCAGTTCTTC CASSLQRDYNEQFF